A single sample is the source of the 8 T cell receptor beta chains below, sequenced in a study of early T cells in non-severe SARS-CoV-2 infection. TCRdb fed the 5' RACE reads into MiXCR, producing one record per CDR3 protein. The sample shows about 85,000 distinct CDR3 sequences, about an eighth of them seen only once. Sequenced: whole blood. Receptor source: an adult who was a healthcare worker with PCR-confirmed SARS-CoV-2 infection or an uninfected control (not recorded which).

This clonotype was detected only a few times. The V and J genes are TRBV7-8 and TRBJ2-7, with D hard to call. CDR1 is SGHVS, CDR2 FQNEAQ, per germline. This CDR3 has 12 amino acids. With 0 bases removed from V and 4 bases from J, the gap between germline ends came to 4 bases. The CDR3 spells CASSLAIYEQYF. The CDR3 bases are TGTGCCAGCAGCTTAGCTATTTACGAGCAGTACTTC. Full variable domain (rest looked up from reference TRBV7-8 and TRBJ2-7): GAGVSQSPRYKVAKRGQDVALRCDPISGHVSLFWYQQALGQGPEFLTYFQNEAQLDKSGLPSDRFFAERPEGSVSTLKIQRTQQEDSAVYLCASSLAIYEQYFGPGTRLTVT.

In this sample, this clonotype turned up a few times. CDR3 amino acids: CAWSATGTPDTRAFF. The CDR3 DNA reads TGTGCCTGGAGTGCAACCGGGACGCCGGACACCCGAGCTTTCTTT. The chain links TRBV30 to TRBJ1-1; a possible D gene is TRBD1 (5 bases). Trimming removed 1 base at V and 10 bases at J, with 22 bases between. Germline values: CDR1 GTSNPN, CDR2 SVGIG (reference sequence). CDR3 length: 15 residues.

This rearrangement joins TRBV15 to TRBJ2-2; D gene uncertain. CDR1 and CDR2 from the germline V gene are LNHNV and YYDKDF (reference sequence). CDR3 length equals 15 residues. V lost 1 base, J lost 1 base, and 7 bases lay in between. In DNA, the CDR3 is TGTGCCACCAGCAGAGCTGTAAAGAACACCGGGGAGCTGTTTTTT. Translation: CATSRAVKNTGELFF. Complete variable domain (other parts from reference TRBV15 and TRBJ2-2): DAMVIQNPRYQVTQFGKPVTLSCSQTLNHNVMYWYQQKSSQAPKLLFHYYDKDFNNEADTPDNFQSRRPNTSFCFLDIRSPGLGDTAMYLCATSRAVKNTGELFFGEGSRLTVL.

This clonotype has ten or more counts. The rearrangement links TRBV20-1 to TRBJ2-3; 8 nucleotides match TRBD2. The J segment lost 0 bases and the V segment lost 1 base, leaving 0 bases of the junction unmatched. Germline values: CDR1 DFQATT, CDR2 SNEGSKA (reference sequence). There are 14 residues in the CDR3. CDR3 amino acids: CSARASGSTDTQYF. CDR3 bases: TGCAGTGCTAGAGCTAGCGGGAGCACAGATACGCAGTATTTT.

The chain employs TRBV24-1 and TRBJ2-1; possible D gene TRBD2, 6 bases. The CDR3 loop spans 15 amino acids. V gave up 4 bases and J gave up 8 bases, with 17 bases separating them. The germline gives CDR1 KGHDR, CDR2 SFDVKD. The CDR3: CATSDPPAGWDEQFF. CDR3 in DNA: TGTGCCACCAGTGACCCTCCCGCGGGGTGGGATGAGCAGTTCTTC.

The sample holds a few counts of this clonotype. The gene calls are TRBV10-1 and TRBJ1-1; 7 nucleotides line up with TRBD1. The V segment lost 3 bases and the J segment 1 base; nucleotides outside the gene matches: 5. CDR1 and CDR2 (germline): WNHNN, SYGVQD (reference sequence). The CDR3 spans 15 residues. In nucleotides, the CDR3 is TGCGCCAGCAGTGAAGGGGACAGAACGAACACTGAAGCTTTCTTT. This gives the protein CASSEGDRTNTEAFF.

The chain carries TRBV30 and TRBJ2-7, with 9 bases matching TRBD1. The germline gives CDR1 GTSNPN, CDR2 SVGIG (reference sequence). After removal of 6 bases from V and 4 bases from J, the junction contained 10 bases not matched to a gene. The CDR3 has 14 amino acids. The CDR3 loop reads CACTQDRGVYEQYF. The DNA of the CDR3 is TGTGCCTGTACCCAGGACAGGGGAGTTTACGAGCAGTACTTC.

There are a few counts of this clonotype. CDR3 DNA sequence: TGCAGCGCCCAAGACACTGAAGCTTTCTTT. Amino acids: CSAQDTEAFF. This rearrangement joins TRBV29-1 to TRBJ1-1; D unresolved. Germline V gives CDR1 SQVTM, CDR2 ANQGSEA. CDR3 length: 10 residues. Deletions cut 7 bases from V and 3 bases from J, with 6 bases between.